The present TCR beta chain was sequenced within a study of response to subunit inactivated influenza vaccine (dated 2018 in TCRdb). Study-level background: Deep quantitative T cell receptor repertoire profiling was used in the study to track responses to a trivalent subunit inactivated influenza vaccine. Here is what the overall study found, with its caveats: The authors proposed that each seasonal influenza vaccination may bring in only a limited number of new T cells.

A word on this clonotype: What this receptor recognizes is not known. No much larger clonotype is one base removed from it; base qualities were not supplied.

Trimming removed 5 bases from V and 1 base from J, leaving 15 bases between the germline ends. Including cysteine and phenylalanine, the CDR3 has 16 amino acids. Just the 48-base CDR3 DNA is kept, in frame starting at base 1. In the germline V gene, CDR1 corresponds to MGHRA and CDR2 to YSYEKL. The library was made by RT-PCR. The reads were generated on an Illumina HiSeq 2500. Starting from the raw public reads, TCRdb applied fastp trimming at Q25, assembled clones with MiXCR and retained in-frame beta chains. For every CDR3 protein sequence, its rows merge into one entry that carries the most common genes and DNA. The sample contains 400,000 to 550,000 distinct CDR3 sequences, less than 30% of them found a single time. The ten largest clonotypes hold approximately 2% of the sample.

The source of this sequence is a man between 45 and 60 years old who received an inactivated influenza vaccine. Donor details come from another sample of the same person, matched by shared clones. The sample in question was CD4+ T cells sorted from PBMCs, obtained 5 days after vaccination. The rearrangement combines TRBV4-1 with TRBJ2-4; the D segment could be TRBD1, given 5 matching bases. CDR3 sequence: CASSFARQLAKNIQYF. The sequenced DNA is TGCGCCAGCAGCTTTGCCCGACAGTTGGCCAAAAACATTCAGTACTTC.